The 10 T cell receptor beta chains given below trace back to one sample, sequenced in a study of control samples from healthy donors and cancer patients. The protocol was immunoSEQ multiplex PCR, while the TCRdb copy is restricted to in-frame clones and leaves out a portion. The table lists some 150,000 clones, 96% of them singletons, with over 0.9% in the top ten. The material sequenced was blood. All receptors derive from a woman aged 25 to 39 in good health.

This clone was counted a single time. CDR3 loop: CASSRREQDTQYF. CDR3 nucleotides: TGCGCCAGCAGCCGCAGGGAGCAAGATACGCAGTATTTT. The chain carries TRBV4-1 and TRBJ2-3; D is perhaps TRBD1 or TRBD2 (5 bases each). Per the germline V gene, CDR1 is MGHRA and CDR2 is YSYEKL. The V end was cut by 4 bases, the J end by 5 bases, with 10 bases between. This CDR3 is built from 13 residues.

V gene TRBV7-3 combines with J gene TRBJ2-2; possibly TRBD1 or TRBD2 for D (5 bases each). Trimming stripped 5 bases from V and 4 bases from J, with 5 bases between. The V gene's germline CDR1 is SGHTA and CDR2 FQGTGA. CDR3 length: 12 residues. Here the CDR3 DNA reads TGTGCCAGCAGCGGGGGCACCGGGGAGCTGTTTTTT. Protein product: CASSGGTGELFF.

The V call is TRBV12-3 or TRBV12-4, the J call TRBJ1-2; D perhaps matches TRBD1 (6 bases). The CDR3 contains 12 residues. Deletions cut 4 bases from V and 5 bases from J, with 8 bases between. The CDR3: CASSWDKYGYTF. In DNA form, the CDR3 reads TGTGCCAGCAGTTGGGACAAGTATGGCTACACCTTC.

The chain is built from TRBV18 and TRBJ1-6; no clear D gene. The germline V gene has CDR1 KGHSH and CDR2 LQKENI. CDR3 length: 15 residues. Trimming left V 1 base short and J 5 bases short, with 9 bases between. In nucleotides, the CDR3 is TGTGCCAGCTCACCACAGGGTGGGGATAATTCACCCCTCCACTTT. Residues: CASSPQGGDNSPLHF.

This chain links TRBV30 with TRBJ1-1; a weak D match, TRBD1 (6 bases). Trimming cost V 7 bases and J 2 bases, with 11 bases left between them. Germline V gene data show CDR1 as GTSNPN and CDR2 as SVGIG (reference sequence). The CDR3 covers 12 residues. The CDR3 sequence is CASDRRNTEAFF. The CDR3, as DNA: TGTGCCTCTGACAGGAGAAACACTGAAGCTTTCTTT.

CDR3 amino acids: CASSQGHPLDQPQHF. The CDR3 region has the DNA TGTGCCAGCAGCCAGGGCCACCCGTTAGATCAGCCCCAGCATTTT. The chain combines TRBV3-1 (or the pseudogene TRBV3-2) with TRBJ1-5; D is undetermined. Deletions cut 3 bases from V and 5 bases from J, with 14 bases between. Per germline, CDR1 LGHDT and CDR2 YNNKEL (reference sequence). This CDR3 has 15 residues.

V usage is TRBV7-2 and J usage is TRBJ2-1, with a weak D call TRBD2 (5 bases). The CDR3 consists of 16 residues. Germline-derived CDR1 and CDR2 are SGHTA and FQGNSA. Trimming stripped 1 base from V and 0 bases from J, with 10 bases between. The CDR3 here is CASSLEGGSSYNEQFF. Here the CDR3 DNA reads TGTGCCAGCAGCTTAGAGGGTGGGAGCTCCTACAATGAGCAGTTCTTC.

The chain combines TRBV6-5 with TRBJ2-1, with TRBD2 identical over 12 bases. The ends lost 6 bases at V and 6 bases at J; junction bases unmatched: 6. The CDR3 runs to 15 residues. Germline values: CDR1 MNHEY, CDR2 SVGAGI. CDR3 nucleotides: TGTGCCAGCAGGGATACTAGCGGGAGGCCCAATGAGCAGTTCTTC. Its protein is CASRDTSGRPNEQFF.

DNA for the CDR3: TGTGCCAGCAGCACCCAACAGGGCCATGGCTACACCTTC. Translated: CASSTQQGHGYTF. The chain carries TRBV12-3 or TRBV12-4 and TRBJ1-2, with D possibly being TRBD1 (6 bases). Trimming pared 6 bases from V and 6 bases from J, leaving 14 bases between. This CDR3 region has 13 residues.

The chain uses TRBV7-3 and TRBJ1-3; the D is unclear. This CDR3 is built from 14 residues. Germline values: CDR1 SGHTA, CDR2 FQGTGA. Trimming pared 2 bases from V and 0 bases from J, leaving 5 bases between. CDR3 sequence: CASSLDSSGNTIYF. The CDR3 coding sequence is TGTGCCAGCAGCTTAGACTCCTCTGGAAACACCATATATTTT.